This T cell receptor (beta chain) is drawn from a study of blood T cells in healthy people across ages. In the study overall: Capturing about one barcoded beta molecule per two T cells was achieved by template switching.

PCR was performed a second time for about 7 to 11 cycles using a sample-barcoded 5' primer and a J-beta primer mix. A template-switch adaptor with 12 random nucleotides tagged each cDNA molecule. TCRdb redid the calling of the 5' RACE reads with MiXCR, one entry per CDR3 protein. The repertoire has around 990,000 distinct CDR3 sequences, around 27% of them found once; the top ten carry around 0.75%. The CDR3 length is 12 residues. The germline gives CDR1 SEHNR, CDR2 FQNEAQ (reference sequence). This clonotype has more than one count but fewer than ten. At one boundary the junction diverges from the germline segment, which might be a read error. These data also formed part of another study, on T cells of mothers and their children.

This sequence was found in a girl aged 2 to 10 in good health. The sample taken for sequencing was blood. This sequence joins TRBV7-9 and TRBJ1-1; D remains ambiguous. The CDR3 nucleotides are TGTGCCAGCAGCTTAATAAAAGGTGAAGCTTCCTTT. It encodes CASSLIKGEASF.